Below are 9 T cell receptor beta chains sequenced from a single sample in a study of T cell changes during pregnancy in multiple sclerosis. Profiled with immunoSEQ multiplex PCR; TCRdb holds only in-frame clones, not every one. The table includes 88,000 or so clones, about 90% detected once. The sequenced sample was peripheral blood, obtained before pregnancy. These receptor sequences come from a female donor with multiple sclerosis, enrolled in a pregnancy study.

The chain is built from TRBV6-5 and TRBJ2-3, with 7 bases fitting TRBD1. CDR1 is MNHEY and CDR2 is SVGAGI in the germline V gene. The CDR3 totals 15 residues. Germline trimming cut 5 bases from V and 0 bases from J; bases unmatched to any gene: 5. DNA for the CDR3: TGTGCCAGCAGTCCTCGACAGGGAAGCACAGATACGCAGTATTTT. It encodes CASSPRQGSTDTQYF.

Only one count was recorded for this clone. The rearrangement links TRBV6-5 to TRBJ1-3; D is perhaps TRBD1 (5 bases). This CDR3 comprises 16 residues. Per the germline V gene, CDR1 is MNHEY and CDR2 is SVGAGI. V was cut by 4 bases and J by 0 bases, with 13 bases left in between. The CDR3 loop is CASSSPTDFSGNTIYF. In DNA, the CDR3 is TGTGCCAGCAGTTCCCCGACAGATTTCTCTGGAAACACCATATATTTT.

This chain uses TRBV4-2 with TRBJ2-7; TRBD2 matches at 8 bases. CDR1 is LGHNA, CDR2 YNFKEQ, per germline. The CDR3 length is 14 residues. V shed 0 bases, J shed 2 bases, and the junction held 0 bases outside the gene matches. CDR3 region: CASSQEGLAYEQYF. The CDR3 DNA follows: TGTGCCAGCAGCCAAGAGGGACTAGCCTACGAGCAGTACTTC.

The chain has TRBV14 and TRBJ2-1; a possible D gene is TRBD2 (5 bases). Germline V gives CDR1 SGHDN, CDR2 FVKESK. With 4 bases removed from V and 0 bases from J, the gap between germline ends came to 13 bases. The CDR3 length is 16 residues. The CDR3 protein is CASSRTRSGSYNEQFF. As DNA, the CDR3 is TGTGCCAGCAGCCGGACTCGCTCCGGCTCCTACAATGAGCAGTTCTTC.

The CDR3 nucleotides read TGTGCCAGCTCATCCGGGACAGGGGGTTCCGAGAGCAATCAGCCCCAGCATTTT. Amino acid sequence: CASSSGTGGSESNQPQHF. This rearrangement joins TRBV19 to TRBJ1-5; 11 bases match TRBD1. The germline gives CDR1 LNHDA, CDR2 SQIVND (reference sequence). With 9 bases clipped from V and 1 base from J, the junction kept 14 bases outside the gene matches. The CDR3 extends over 18 amino acids.

This clone was seen only once. The V gene is TRBV10-3, the J gene TRBJ2-1, with D uncertain. Trimming removed 2 bases at V and 12 bases at J, with 17 bases between. Germline-derived CDR1 and CDR2 are ENHRY and SYGVKD. The CDR3 runs to 14 residues. The CDR3 region has the DNA TGTGCCATCAGTGAGCCCAACCTTGAGGAGCTGCAGTTCTTC. It translates to CAISEPNLEELQFF.

This chain joins TRBV19 and TRBJ2-7; D perhaps matches TRBD1 (5 bases). In germline, CDR1 is LNHDA, CDR2 SQIVND (reference sequence). With 6 bases removed from V and 0 bases from J, the gap between germline ends came to 9 bases. The CDR3 extends over 13 amino acids. The CDR3 is CASSRTSSYEQYF. As DNA, the CDR3 is TGTGCCAGTAGCCGGACAAGCTCCTACGAGCAGTACTTC.

J is TRBJ2-7 and V is TRBV27; 7 bases agree with TRBD2. V shed 6 bases and J 2 bases; nucleotides not matched to a gene: 13. CDR3 length: 16 amino acids. Germline loops: CDR1 MNHEY, CDR2 SMNVEV (reference sequence). CDR3 sequence reads: CASRKISGILAYEQYF. CDR3 nucleotides: TGTGCCAGCAGGAAAATAAGCGGGATCCTAGCCTACGAGCAGTACTTC.

This chain uses TRBV9 with TRBJ2-3; the match to TRBD1 covers 7 bases. CDR1 and CDR2 from the germline V gene are SGDLS and YYNGEE. The trim removed 2 bases at V and 2 bases at J, leaving 8 bases unmatched. The CDR3 has 16 amino acids. CDR3 protein: CASSVQGEGTTDTQYF. The CDR3 DNA reads as TGTGCCAGCAGCGTGCAGGGGGAAGGGACCACAGATACGCAGTATTTT.